A single sample gave rise to the 23 T cell receptor beta chains below, sequenced in a study of cytomegalovirus exposure and HLA in healthy donors. A multiplex PCR was run with 60 Vbeta primers and 13 Jbeta primers. Generated by immunoSEQ multiplex PCR, the TCRdb table keeps only in-frame clones and is missing some. This sample's clone table lists about 67,000 clones. Sequenced material: PBMCs. These TCRs come from a man aged 25-40 years in good health and CMV-seropositive.

This sequence joins TRBV5-8 and TRBJ1-4; D gene ambiguous. From germline, CDR1 is SGHTS and CDR2 YDEGEE. This CDR3 comprises 15 residues. V lost 0 bases to trimming and J lost 6 bases, with 12 bases between them. The CDR3 coding sequence is TGTGCCAGCAGCTTGGGTCGGACTGTTGATGAAAAACTGTTTTTT. The encoded protein is CASSLGRTVDEKLFF.

J is TRBJ2-7 and V is TRBV4-1; D possibly corresponds to TRBD2 (6 bases). The CDR3 extends over 15 amino acids. V lost 0 bases, J lost 2 bases, and 11 bases lay in between. Germline CDR1 and CDR2: MGHRA and YSYEKL. The CDR3: CASSQDVGRTYEQYF. The CDR3 DNA reads as TGCGCCAGCAGCCAAGATGTGGGGAGGACCTACGAGCAGTACTTC.

The chain carries TRBV6-1 and TRBJ1-4, with a weak D call TRBD1 (6 bases). Deletions cut 6 bases from V and 8 bases from J, with 19 bases between. Germline V gives CDR1 MNHNS, CDR2 SASEGT. The CDR3 length is 15 residues. CDR3 sequence reads: CASSEGRGHSEKLFF. Written as DNA, the CDR3 is TGTGCCAGCAGCGAGGGGAGGGGACATTCCGAAAAACTGTTTTTT.

This rearrangement joins TRBV11-3 to TRBJ2-1, with 8 nucleotides matching TRBD1. V trimming: 0 bases; J trimming: 5 bases; junction bases outside the gene matches: 3. CDR1 is SGHNT, CDR2 YENEEA, per germline. This CDR3 has 15 residues. CDR3 sequence reads: CASSLEGTGNNEQFF. For the CDR3, the DNA is TGTGCCAGCAGCTTAGAAGGGACAGGCAACAATGAGCAGTTCTTC.

For this clone: This sample also contains other DNA sequences that code for the same CDR3. This sequence joins TRBV30 and TRBJ1-1; a possible D gene is TRBD1 (6 bases). Germline CDR1 and CDR2: GTSNPN and SVGIG (reference sequence). The V end lost 1 base, the J end lost 2 bases, and 8 bases lay between the germline ends. The CDR3 loop spans 13 amino acids. The CDR3 DNA reads TGTGCCTGGAGTGCACAGGGAAACACTGAAGCTTTCTTT. Amino acid sequence: CAWSAQGNTEAFF.

The gene calls are TRBV18 and TRBJ2-3, with TRBD2 identical over 7 bases. CDR3 length: 16 amino acids. Germline loops: CDR1 KGHSH, CDR2 LQKENI. V gave up 3 bases and J gave up 2 bases; unmatched junction bases: 8. CDR3 sequence: CASSPQKRGFTDTQYF. For the CDR3, the DNA is TGTGCCAGCTCACCGCAAAAGCGGGGCTTCACAGATACGCAGTATTTT.

The J gene is TRBJ2-5, the V gene TRBV4-1, with D perhaps TRBD1 (5 bases). This CDR3 spans 17 amino acids. Trimming shortened V by 0 bases and J by 3 bases, and 17 bases separated the two germline ends. Germline CDR1 MGHRA, CDR2 YSYEKL. The CDR3 reads CASSQEGARATEETQYF. The CDR3 bases are TGCGCCAGCAGCCAAGAAGGCGCCAGGGCTACTGAAGAGACCCAGTACTTC.

The genes are TRBV5-1 and TRBJ2-7, with 13 bases that match TRBD2. Looked up from germline, CDR1 is SGHRS and CDR2 is YFSETQ. V trimming: 4 bases; J trimming: 1 base; junction bases outside the gene matches: 5. The CDR3 is 16 amino acids. CDR3 sequence (DNA): TGCGCCAGCAGCCTGTGGACTAGCGGGGGATCCTACGAGCAGTACTTC. Protein sequence: CASSLWTSGGSYEQYF.

The CDR3 DNA follows: TGCGCCAGCAGCCAAGAAGGGACAGGGGTAGGTGAGCAGTTCTTC. Residues: CASSQEGTGVGEQFF. This chain connects TRBV4-1 to TRBJ2-1; 10 bases line up with TRBD1. Germline V lookup: CDR1 MGHRA, CDR2 YSYEKL. Losses at the gene ends were 0 bases for V and 9 bases for J; bases not matched to a gene: 5. The CDR3 is 15 residues long.

This CDR3 reads CASSFWAESYEQYF. CDR3 sequence (DNA): TGTGCCAGCAGCTTTTGGGCCGAGTCCTACGAGCAGTACTTC. V and J are TRBV7-9 and TRBJ2-7; D gene unclear. CDR3 length equals 14 residues. Germline V gene sequence: CDR1 SEHNR, CDR2 FQNEAQ (reference sequence). Trimming left V 3 bases short and J 1 base short, with 10 bases between.

The chain carries TRBV5-1 and TRBJ2-7, with 9 bases identical to TRBD1. Trimming cost V 1 base and J 5 bases; bases outside gene matches: 4. From germline, CDR1 is SGHRS and CDR2 YFSETQ. CDR3 length: 14 amino acids. CDR3: CASSLRDRADEQYF. As DNA, the CDR3 is TGCGCCAGCAGCTTGCGGGACAGGGCCGACGAGCAGTACTTC.

The chain carries TRBV7-9 and TRBJ2-5; D may be TRBD1 (6 bases). V shed 1 base and J shed 1 base, with 7 bases lying between them. In germline, CDR1 is SEHNR, CDR2 FQNEAQ (reference sequence). The CDR3 length is 14 residues. The CDR3 region has the DNA TGTGCCAGCAGCTTAGACAGGGCCCAAGAGACCCAGTACTTC. This translates into CASSLDRAQETQYF.

The chain has TRBV7-9 and TRBJ1-2; 7 bases align to TRBD1. In germline, CDR1 is SEHNR, CDR2 FQNEAQ (reference sequence). V dropped 1 base and J dropped 4; count of bases not matched to a gene: 9. The CDR3 consists of 16 residues. CDR3 nucleotides: TGTGCCAGCAGCTTAGGAGACAGGGCTCTACGCTATGGCTACACCTTC. Translating gives CASSLGDRALRYGYTF. Variable domain in full (rest from reference TRBV7-9 and TRBJ1-2): DTGVSQNPRHKITKRGQNVTFRCDPISEHNRLYWYRQTLGQGPEFLTYFQNEAQLEKSRLLSDRFSAERPKGSFSTLEIQRTEQGDSAMYLCASSLGDRALRYGYTFGSGTRLTVV.

The chain recombines TRBV10-3 with TRBJ2-3; no firm D call. The CDR3 contains 12 residues. V lost 10 bases to trimming and J lost 1 base, with 9 bases between them. Germline V gene sequence: CDR1 ENHRY, CDR2 SYGVKD. The CDR3 DNA is TGTGCCACCGTTGGAGGCACAGATACGCAGTATTTT. Residues: CATVGGTDTQYF.

This rearrangement joins TRBV5-4 to TRBJ1-2; 8 bases fit TRBD1. V lost 5 bases and J lost 8; bases outside the gene matches: 11. Germline V gives CDR1 SGHNT, CDR2 YYREEE (reference sequence). The CDR3 sequence is 14 residues long. DNA of the CDR3: TGTGCCAGCAGGTCAGGGGGCGAGGCACGGGGCTACACCTTC. It encodes CASRSGGEARGYTF.

The J gene is TRBJ1-1, the V gene TRBV6-1, with D unclear. The CDR3 totals 13 residues. V was cut by 11 bases and J by 1 base, with 14 bases left in between. Looked up from germline, CDR1 is MNHNS and CDR2 is SASEGT. The chain's CDR3 is CAVRNPGNTEAFF. In nucleotides, the CDR3 is TGTGCCGTACGTAATCCAGGGAACACTGAAGCTTTCTTT.

The chain carries TRBV7-6 and TRBJ2-3; TRBD2 aligns across 11 bases. The CDR3 length is 18 residues. Looked up from germline, CDR1 is SGHVS and CDR2 is FNYEAQ. V shed 6 bases, J shed 4 bases, and the junction held 15 bases outside the gene matches. The CDR3 region has the DNA TGTGCCAGCAGACCTCTTAGCGGGGGGGCCTCAGAGGCAGATACGCAGTATTTT. Protein sequence: CASRPLSGGASEADTQYF.

On this clone itself: At one boundary the junction diverges from the germline segment, which might be a read error. The gene calls are TRBV7-7 and TRBJ1-4; TRBD1 is a possible D gene (6 bases). Per the germline V gene, CDR1 is SSHAT and CDR2 is FNYEAQ (reference sequence). The CDR3 loop spans 13 amino acids. The CDR3 here is CASSLGHDEKLFF. In nucleotides, the CDR3 is TGTGCTAGCAGCTTGGGACACGACGAAAAACTGTTTTTT.

V and J are TRBV11-3 and TRBJ1-2; D is unclear. V dropped 5 bases and J dropped 3 bases, with 10 bases sitting between them. Germline-derived CDR1 and CDR2 are SGHNT and YENEEA. This CDR3 region has 13 residues. CDR3 nucleotides: TGTGCCAGCAGCAAGGGAGCGGACTATGGCTACACCTTC. It is translated as CASSKGADYGYTF.

The V call is TRBV4-1, the J call TRBJ2-7; 11 bases agree with TRBD1. V shed 3 bases and J 4 bases; nucleotides not matched to a gene: 2. In germline, CDR1 is MGHRA, CDR2 YSYEKL. The CDR3 is 14 amino acids. CDR3 in amino acids: CASSHGQGAYEQYF. Written as DNA, the CDR3 is TGCGCCAGCAGCCATGGACAGGGGGCTTACGAGCAGTACTTC.

The J gene is TRBJ2-7, the V gene TRBV9, with 8 bases identical to TRBD1. The CDR3 has 15 amino acids. V trimming: 4 bases; J trimming: 2 bases; junction bases outside the gene matches: 8. The V gene's germline CDR1 is SGDLS and CDR2 YYNGEE. CDR3 loop: CASSTRTGNTYEQYF. Written as DNA, the CDR3 is TGTGCCAGCAGCACCCGGACAGGGAATACCTACGAGCAGTACTTC.

The V and J genes are TRBV9 and TRBJ2-7; TRBD1 aligns across 9 bases. The CDR3 sequence is 16 residues long. Germline loops: CDR1 SGDLS, CDR2 YYNGEE. J lost 0 bases, V lost 4 bases, and 8 bases had no gene match. Here the CDR3 reads CASSSSGTGSSYEQYF. In DNA form, the CDR3 reads TGTGCCAGCAGCTCCTCCGGGACAGGGAGCTCCTACGAGCAGTACTTC.

This chain uses TRBV30 with TRBJ2-2; TRBD1 matches 7 bases. V shed 7 bases, J shed 1 base, and the junction held 6 bases outside the gene matches. Germline CDR1 and CDR2: GTSNPN and SVGIG (reference sequence). The CDR3 has 14 residues. The CDR3 reads CAFTGTVNTGELFF. The CDR3 nucleotides read TGTGCCTTTACCGGGACAGTGAACACCGGGGAGCTGTTTTTT.